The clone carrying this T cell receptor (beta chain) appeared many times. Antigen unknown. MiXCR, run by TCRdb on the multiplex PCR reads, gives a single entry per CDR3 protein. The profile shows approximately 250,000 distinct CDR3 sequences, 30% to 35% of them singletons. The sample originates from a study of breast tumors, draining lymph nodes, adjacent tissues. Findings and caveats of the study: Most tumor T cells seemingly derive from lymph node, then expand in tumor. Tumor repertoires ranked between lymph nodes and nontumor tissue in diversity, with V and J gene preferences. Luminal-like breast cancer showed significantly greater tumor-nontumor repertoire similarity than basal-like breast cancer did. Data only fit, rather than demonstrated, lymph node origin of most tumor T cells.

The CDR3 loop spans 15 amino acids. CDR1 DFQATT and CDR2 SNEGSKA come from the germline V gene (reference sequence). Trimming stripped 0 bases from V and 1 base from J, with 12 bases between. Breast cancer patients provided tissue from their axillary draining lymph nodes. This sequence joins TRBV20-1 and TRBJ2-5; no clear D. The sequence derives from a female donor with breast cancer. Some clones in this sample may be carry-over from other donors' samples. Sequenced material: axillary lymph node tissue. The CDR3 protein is CSARDWAETQETQYF. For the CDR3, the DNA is TGCAGTGCTAGAGATTGGGCGGAGACCCAAGAGACCCAGTACTTC.